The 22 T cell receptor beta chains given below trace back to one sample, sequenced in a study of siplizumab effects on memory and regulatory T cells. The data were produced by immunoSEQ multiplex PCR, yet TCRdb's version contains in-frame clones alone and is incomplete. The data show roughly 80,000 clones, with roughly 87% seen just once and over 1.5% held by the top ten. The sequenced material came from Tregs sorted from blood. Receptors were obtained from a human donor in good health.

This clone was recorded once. Here the CDR3 reads CASSYSEGEAFF. The CDR3 nucleotides are TGTGCCAGCAGTTACTCGGAAGGTGAAGCTTTCTTT. The chain combines TRBV6-6 with TRBJ1-1; D ambiguous. The germline gives CDR1 MNHNY, CDR2 SVGAGI (reference sequence). The germline V and J ends were trimmed by 0 bases and 7 bases, with 6 bases remaining between them. The CDR3 has 12 amino acids.

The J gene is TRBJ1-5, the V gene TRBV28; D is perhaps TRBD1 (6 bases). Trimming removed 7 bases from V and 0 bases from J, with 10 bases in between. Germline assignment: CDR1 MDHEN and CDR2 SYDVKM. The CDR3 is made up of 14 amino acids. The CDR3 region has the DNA TGTGCCAGCATCGAGGGGGGTAGCAATCAGCCCCAGCATTTT. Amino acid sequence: CASIEGGSNQPQHF.

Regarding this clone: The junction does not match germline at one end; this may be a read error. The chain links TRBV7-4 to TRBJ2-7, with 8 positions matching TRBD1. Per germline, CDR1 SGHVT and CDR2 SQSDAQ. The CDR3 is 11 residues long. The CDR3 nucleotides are TGTGCCAGCAGCTTAGCGACAGGGGCCCTATTC. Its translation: CASSLATGALF.

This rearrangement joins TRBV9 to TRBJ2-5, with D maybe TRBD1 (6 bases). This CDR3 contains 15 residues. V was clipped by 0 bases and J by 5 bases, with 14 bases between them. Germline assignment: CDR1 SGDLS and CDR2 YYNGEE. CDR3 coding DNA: TGTGCCAGCAGCGTAGCTTGGGGGCTCGGTGAGACCCAGTACTTC. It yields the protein CASSVAWGLGETQYF.

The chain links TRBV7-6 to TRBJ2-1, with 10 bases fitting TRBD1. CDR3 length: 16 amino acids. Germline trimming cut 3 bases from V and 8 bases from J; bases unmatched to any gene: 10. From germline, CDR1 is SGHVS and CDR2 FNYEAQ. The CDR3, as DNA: TGTGCCAGCAGCTTGCGTTGGGGACAGGGGAGTTATGAGCAGTTCTTC. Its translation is CASSLRWGQGSYEQFF.

The CDR3 region is CATRQTLAKNIQYF. The CDR3 DNA sequence: TGTGCCACCAGACAGACTTTAGCCAAAAACATTCAGTACTTC. This chain connects TRBV19 to TRBJ2-4, with D possibly being TRBD1 (5 bases). CDR3 length: 14 amino acids. V lost 10 bases and J lost 0, with 13 bases in between. The germline V gene has CDR1 LNHDA and CDR2 SQIVND (reference sequence).

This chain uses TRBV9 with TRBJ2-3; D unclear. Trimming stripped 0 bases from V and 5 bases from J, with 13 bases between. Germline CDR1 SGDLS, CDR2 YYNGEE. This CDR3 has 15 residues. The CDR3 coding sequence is TGTGCCAGCAGCGTAGGTATTAGATCAGGAGATACGCAGTATTTT. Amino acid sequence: CASSVGIRSGDTQYF.

The CDR3 spells CASSLGQTTEAFF. CDR3 DNA: TGTGCCAGCAGCCTAGGACAGACCACTGAAGCTTTCTTT. This chain uses TRBV11-2 with TRBJ1-1; a weak D match, TRBD1 (6 bases). This CDR3 contains 13 residues. Trimming took off 5 bases at V and 4 bases at J, with 11 bases between the two ends. Germline V lookup: CDR1 SGHAT, CDR2 FQNNGV.

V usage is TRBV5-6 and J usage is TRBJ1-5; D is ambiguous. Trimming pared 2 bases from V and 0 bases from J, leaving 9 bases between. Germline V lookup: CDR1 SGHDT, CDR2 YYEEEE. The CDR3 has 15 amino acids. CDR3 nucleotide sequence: TGTGCCAGCAGCTTATCGCATTTTAGCAATCAGCCCCAGCATTTT. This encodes CASSLSHFSNQPQHF.

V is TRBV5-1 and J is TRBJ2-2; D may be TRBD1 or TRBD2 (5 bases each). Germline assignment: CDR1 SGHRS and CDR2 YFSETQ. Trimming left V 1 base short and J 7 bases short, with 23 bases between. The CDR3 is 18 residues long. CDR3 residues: CASSLLGDGTSRSGELFF. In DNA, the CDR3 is TGCGCCAGCAGCTTGTTGGGGGATGGGACCTCCCGGAGCGGGGAGCTGTTTTTT.

The CDR3 DNA follows: TGTGCCACCTCCAGGATGGGTGGAAACACCATATATTTT. Protein: CATSRMGGNTIYF. The chain uses TRBV19 and TRBJ1-3; no firm D call. This CDR3 spans 13 amino acids. From germline, CDR1 is LNHDA and CDR2 SQIVND (reference sequence). V lost 10 bases and J lost 3, with 13 bases in between.

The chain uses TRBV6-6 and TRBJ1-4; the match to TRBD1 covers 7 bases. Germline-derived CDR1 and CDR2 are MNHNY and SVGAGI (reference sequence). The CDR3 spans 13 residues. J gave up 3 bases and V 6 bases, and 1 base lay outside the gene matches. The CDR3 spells CASRDRANEKLFF. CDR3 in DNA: TGTGCCAGCAGAGACAGGGCTAATGAAAAACTGTTTTTT.

CDR3 sequence reads: CASWEGPYYGYTF. In nucleotides, the CDR3 is TGTGCCAGCTGGGAGGGCCCCTACTATGGCTACACCTTC. This rearrangement joins TRBV6-5 to TRBJ1-2, with no clear D. Trimming stripped 8 bases from V and 3 bases from J, with 13 bases between. The V gene's germline CDR1 is MNHEY and CDR2 SVGAGI. The CDR3 is 13 residues long.

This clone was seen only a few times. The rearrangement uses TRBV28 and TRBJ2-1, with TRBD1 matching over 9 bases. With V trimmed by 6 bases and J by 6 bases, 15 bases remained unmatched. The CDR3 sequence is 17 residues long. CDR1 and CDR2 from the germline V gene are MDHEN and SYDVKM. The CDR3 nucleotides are TGTGCCAGCAGGCCCGCTTTTGCAGGGACAGGGCCCAATGAGCAGTTCTTC. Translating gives CASRPAFAGTGPNEQFF.

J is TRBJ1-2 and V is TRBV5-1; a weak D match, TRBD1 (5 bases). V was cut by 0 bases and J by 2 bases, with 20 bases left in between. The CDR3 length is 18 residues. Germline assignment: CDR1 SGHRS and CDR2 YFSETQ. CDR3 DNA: TGCGCCAGCAGCTTGGAGGTCGGCAGGGTTCTTTACAACTATGGCTACACCTTC. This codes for CASSLEVGRVLYNYGYTF.

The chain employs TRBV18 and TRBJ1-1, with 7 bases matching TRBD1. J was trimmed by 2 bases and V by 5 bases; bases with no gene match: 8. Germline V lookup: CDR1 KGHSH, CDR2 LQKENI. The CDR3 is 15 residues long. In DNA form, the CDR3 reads TGTGCCAGCTCAACCCGACAGGGAGCAAACACTGAAGCTTTCTTT. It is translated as CASSTRQGANTEAFF.

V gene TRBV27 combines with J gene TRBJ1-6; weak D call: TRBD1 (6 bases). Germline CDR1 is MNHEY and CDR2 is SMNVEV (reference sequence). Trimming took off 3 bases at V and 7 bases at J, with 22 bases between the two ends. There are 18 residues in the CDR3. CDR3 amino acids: CASSFVRDTRNDNSPLHF. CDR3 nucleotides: TGTGCCAGCAGTTTCGTCAGGGACACCCGGAATGACAATTCACCCCTCCACTTT.

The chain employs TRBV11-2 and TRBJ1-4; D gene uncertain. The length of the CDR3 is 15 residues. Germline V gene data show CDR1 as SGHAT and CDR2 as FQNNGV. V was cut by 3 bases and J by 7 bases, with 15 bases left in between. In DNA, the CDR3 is TGTGCCAGCAGCTTTACAGTAGGGATGGCTGAAAAACTGTTTTTT. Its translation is CASSFTVGMAEKLFF. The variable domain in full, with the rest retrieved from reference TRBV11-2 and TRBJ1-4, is EAGVAQSPRYKIIEKRQSVAFWCNPISGHATLYWYQQILGQGPKLLIQFQNNGVVDDSQLPKDRFSAERLKGVDSTLKIQPAKLEDSAVYLCASSFTVGMAEKLFFGSGTQLSVL.

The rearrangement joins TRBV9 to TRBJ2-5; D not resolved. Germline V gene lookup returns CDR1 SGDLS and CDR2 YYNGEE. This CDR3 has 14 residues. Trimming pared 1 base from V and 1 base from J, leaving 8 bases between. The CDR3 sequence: CASSVFGLQETQYF. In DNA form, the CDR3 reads TGTGCCAGCAGCGTATTTGGGCTCCAAGAGACCCAGTACTTC.

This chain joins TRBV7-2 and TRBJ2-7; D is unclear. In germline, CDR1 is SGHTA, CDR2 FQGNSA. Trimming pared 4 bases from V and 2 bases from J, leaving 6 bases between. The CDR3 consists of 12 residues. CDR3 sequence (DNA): TGTGCCAGCAGCTCTGGGGCCTACGAGCAGTACTTC. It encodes CASSSGAYEQYF.

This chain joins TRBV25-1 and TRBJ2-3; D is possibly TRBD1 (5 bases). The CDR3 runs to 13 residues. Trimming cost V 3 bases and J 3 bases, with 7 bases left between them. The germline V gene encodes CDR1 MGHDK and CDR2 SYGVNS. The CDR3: CASSESGTDTQYF. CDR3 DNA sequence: TGTGCCAGCAGTGAGTCAGGGACAGATACGCAGTATTTT.

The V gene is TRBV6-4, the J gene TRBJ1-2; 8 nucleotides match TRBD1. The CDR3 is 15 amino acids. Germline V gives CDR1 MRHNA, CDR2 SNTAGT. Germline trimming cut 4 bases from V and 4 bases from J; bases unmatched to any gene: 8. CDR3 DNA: TGTGCCAGCAGTGCAGGGGGACAGGCTCTCTATGGCTACACCTTC. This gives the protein CASSAGGQALYGYTF.